These 28 T cell receptor beta chains share one sample of origin, sequenced in a study of tumor and adjacent non-tumor tissue in lung cancer. The template was RNA from unsorted bulk tissue. The library came from three nested PCR rounds adapted from ARM-PCR protocols. One entry per CDR3 protein results from TCRdb running MiXCR on the multiplex PCR reads. This sample has 95,000 to 150,000 distinct CDR3 sequences, with 60% to 70% found just once. The sequenced sample consisted of lung tumor tissue. The receptors stem from a man aged 30 to 45 with non-small cell lung cancer.

On this clonotype: One end of the junction varies from germline; a read error may be responsible. The V call is TRBV5-4, the J call TRBJ2-2; D possibly corresponds to TRBD2 (5 bases). The germline CDR1 and CDR2 sequences are SGHNT and YYREEE (reference sequence). The CDR3 length is 14 residues. The CDR3 sequence is CASSLALNTGELVF. CDR3 coding DNA: TGCGCCAGCAGCTTGGCGCTTAACACTGGGGAGCTGGTTTTT.

Note on this clonotype: One junction end does not reproduce the germline sequence, and a read error may be involved. The rearrangement uses TRBV28 and TRBJ2-1; D not certain. The CDR3 covers 18 residues. CDR1 and CDR2 (germline): MDHEN, SYDVKM. The CDR3 spells CASSSPIAEKRSYSEQFF. The CDR3 nucleotides read TGTGCCAGCAGTTCCCCCATAGCTGAGAAGAGGTCCTACAGTGAGCAGTTCTTC.

This clonotype was counted once. Its ends do not fully match the called genes, so a read error is possible. The chain employs TRBV11-3 and TRBJ1-1, with TRBD1 as a possible D gene (5 bases). CDR1 and CDR2 (germline): SGHNT, YENEEA. The CDR3 totals 13 residues. This chain's CDR3 is CASSLPAGTEDFF. In nucleotides, the CDR3 is TGTGCCAGTAGCCTACCTGCAGGGACTGAAGATTTCTTT. Together with reference TRBV11-3 and TRBJ1-1, the CDR3 gives the full variable domain: EAGVVQSPRYKIIEKKQPVAFWCNPISGHNTLYWYLQNLGQGPELLIRYENEEAVDDSQLPKDRFSAERLKGVDSTLKIQPAELGDSAVYLCASSLPAGTEDFFGQGTRLTVV.

Concerning this clonotype: Its ends do not fully match the called genes, so a read error is possible. The rearrangement uses TRBV10-2 and TRBJ2-3; unclear D gene. The CDR3 totals 14 residues. From germline, CDR1 is WSHSY and CDR2 SAAADI. The CDR3 reads CTSSLDSDTDTQYF. DNA for the CDR3: TGCACCAGCAGTTTGGATTCAGACACAGATACGCAGTATTTT.

On this clonotype itself: A junction end diverges from the germline sequence, so it may reflect a read error. The chain combines TRBV18 with TRBJ2-7; the match to TRBD1 covers 8 bases. The length of the CDR3 is 13 residues. Germline CDR1 KGHSH, CDR2 LQKENI. The CDR3 coding sequence is TGTGCCAACTCACCACGGACAGGGAACGAGCAGTACTTC. Translated: CANSPRTGNEQYF.

This clonotype occurred many times. This chain uses TRBV6-6 with TRBJ1-1; D might be TRBD1 (5 bases). CDR1 and CDR2 from the germline V gene are MNHNY and SVGAGI (reference sequence). This CDR3 has 14 residues. The ends were cut back, 7 bases at V and 1 base at J, with 13 bases in the middle. CDR3 bases: TGTGCCAGCACTAAATTTGACAGGAACACTGAAGCTTTCTTT. Translation: CASTKFDRNTEAFF.

Of note for this clonotype: A much larger clone differs by one base, so this may be a read error. The chain couples TRBV20-1 to TRBJ1-2; TRBD1 matches 8 bases. The CDR3 extends over 17 amino acids. Germline V gives CDR1 DFQATT, CDR2 SNEGSKA (reference sequence). Losses at the gene ends were 3 bases for V and 6 bases for J; bases not matched to a gene: 18. The CDR3 sequence is CSARTVAGQGAMNGYTF. The DNA of the CDR3 is TGCAGTGCTAGGACTGTTGCAGGACAGGGTGCTATGAATGGCTACACCTTC.

Remarks on this clonotype: Relative to the germline gene, one junction end is altered; a read error may explain this. The V call is TRBV2, the J call TRBJ2-5; D might be TRBD2 (6 bases). This CDR3 contains 13 residues. Germline CDR1 SNHLY, CDR2 FYNNEI. The DNA for the CDR3 is TGTCCCAGCAGTGGTAGCGGACAAGAGACCCAGTACTTC. Translated, it gives CPSSGSGQETQYF.

As for this clonotype: A much larger clone is a single base away; this may be a read error. The chain uses TRBV6-5 and TRBJ1-2; D is undetermined. The germline V and J ends were trimmed by 6 bases and 4 bases, with 12 bases remaining between them. The CDR3 is 13 residues long. Per the germline V gene, CDR1 is MNHEY and CDR2 is SVGAGI. The chain's CDR3 is CASSSPDGYGYTF. DNA of the CDR3: TGTGCCAGCAGCTCGCCAGATGGCTATGGCTACACCTTC.

In the case of this clonotype: This could be a read error, since a much larger clone is one nucleotide away. CDR3 DNA: TGTGCCAGCAGTTACTCCGTGGGGGCCCGGAACACCGGGCAGCTGTTTTTT. Its protein product is CASSYSVGARNTGQLFF. This sequence joins TRBV6-2 or TRBV6-3 and TRBJ2-2; weak D call: TRBD1 (6 bases). This CDR3 region has 17 residues. CDR1 MNHEY and CDR2 SVGEGT come from the germline V gene.

Worth noting for this clonotype: Germline is not matched at one junction end, which may reflect a read error. This chain uses TRBV6-5 with TRBJ2-3; possible D gene TRBD2, 6 bases. Germline V gene sequence: CDR1 MNHEY, CDR2 SVGAGI. This CDR3 is built from 15 residues. The CDR3 DNA follows: TGTGCCAGCTGTTACTACTCGCGGGATGGAGATACGCAGTATTTT. Translation gives CASCYYSRDGDTQYF.

A word on this clonotype: The germline gene is not matched at one end of the junction; a read error may be the cause. The V gene is TRBV20-1, the J gene TRBJ1-5; TRBD1 might be the D (5 bases). Germline V CDR1 and CDR2: DFQATT, SNEGSKA (reference sequence). This CDR3 spans 14 amino acids. For the CDR3, the DNA is TGCAGTGCTACACAGGTACCCAGCAATCGGCCCCAGCATTTT. Amino acid sequence: CSATQVPSNRPQHF.

A note on this clonotype: A much bigger clone sits one base away, suggesting this may be a read error. The chain recombines TRBV12-3 or TRBV12-4 with TRBJ1-5, with D unclear. This CDR3 spans 14 amino acids. V dropped 5 bases and J dropped 3 bases, with 11 bases sitting between them. The chain's CDR3 is CASSSSAINQPQHF. DNA of the CDR3: TGTGCCAGCAGTAGCTCGGCGATCAATCAGCCCCAGCATTTT.

This clonotype has a count of ten or more. The chain uses TRBV20-1 and TRBJ2-3; 12 bases align to TRBD2. The trim removed 2 bases at V and 6 bases at J, leaving 18 bases unmatched. CDR1 and CDR2 (germline): DFQATT, SNEGSKA (reference sequence). CDR3 length equals 19 residues. In nucleotides, the CDR3 is TGCAGTGCTAGACCCACCAGACCCCTCCTAGCGGGGGGGGCGGATACGCAGTATTTT. This encodes CSARPTRPLLAGGADTQYF.

A word on this clonotype: This clone may be a read error of a much larger clone one base away. The genes are TRBV20-1 and TRBJ1-4, with 7 bases lining up with TRBD1. V dropped 0 bases and J dropped 4; count of bases not matched to a gene: 11. The germline gives CDR1 DFQATT, CDR2 SNEGSKA (reference sequence). The CDR3 consists of 17 residues. CDR3 in DNA: TGCAGTGCTAGAGATTTACATGAACAGGGGCATAATGAAAAACTGTTTTTT. It yields the protein CSARDLHEQGHNEKLFF.

This clonotype was observed a single time. Since no conserved phenylalanine or tryptophan closes the CDR3, a read error is the likely cause. The gene calls are TRBV11-2 and TRBJ1-1; D gene uncertain. CDR3 length equals 14 residues. From germline, CDR1 is SGHAT and CDR2 FQNNGV. For the CDR3, the DNA is TGTGCCAGCAGCTTACCTTCCATGAATACTGAAGCTTTCATT. This sequence encodes CASSLPSMNTEAFI.

This chain uses TRBV6-2 or TRBV6-3 with TRBJ2-7; a possible D gene is TRBD2 (6 bases). Trimming took off 10 bases at V and 5 bases at J, with 21 bases between the two ends. The CDR3 runs to 14 residues. CDR1 MNHEY and CDR2 SVGEGT come from the germline V gene. This CDR3 is CATEVSGRKHEQYF. CDR3 in DNA: TGTGCCACCGAAGTCAGTGGGAGGAAACACGAGCAGTACTTC.

This clonotype is a singleton in its sample. Since the CDR3 does not end with the conserved phenylalanine or tryptophan, this likely comes from a read error. The V gene is TRBV20-1, the J gene TRBJ2-2; D is perhaps TRBD1 (5 bases). CDR1 is DFQATT and CDR2 is SNEGSKA in the germline V gene (reference sequence). The CDR3 extends over 12 amino acids. The CDR3 nucleotides read TGCAATGTACAAGGGGACACCGGGGAGCTGTTTTAT. It yields the protein CNVQGDTGELFY.

With regard to this clonotype: One junction end disagrees with the germline gene, perhaps due to a read error. The genes are TRBV11-3 and TRBJ2-3; the D gene is possibly TRBD2 (7 bases). Germline CDR1 reads SGHNT; CDR2 reads YENEEA. The CDR3 is made up of 16 amino acids. The CDR3 bases are TGTGACAGCAGCCCAATCGGGGGAGGGGGAACAGATACGGAGTATTTT. Translating it yields CDSSPIGGGGTDTEYF.

Of note for this clonotype: A read error is likely, as this CDR3 ends without the conserved phenylalanine or tryptophan. J is TRBJ1-1 and V is TRBV6-1; 10 bases are a match to TRBD1. This CDR3 contains 12 residues. With V trimmed by 5 bases and J by 9 bases, 3 bases remained unmatched. Germline V gene lookup returns CDR1 MNHNS and CDR2 SASEGT. This chain's CDR3 is CASSRQGAKAFL. The CDR3 DNA is TGTGCCAGCAGTCGACAGGGGGCTAAAGCTTTCCTT.

The chain has TRBV20-1 and TRBJ2-1; 11 positions agree with TRBD2. The CDR3 consists of 14 residues. Germline CDR1 DFQATT, CDR2 SNEGSKA (reference sequence). Trimming removed 5 bases from V and 7 bases from J; junction bases left unmatched: 7. The chain's CDR3 is CSAWGLAEANEQFF. The CDR3 nucleotides are TGCAGTGCTTGGGGACTAGCGGAGGCAAATGAGCAGTTCTTC.

This clonotype was counted at least ten times. This chain connects TRBV29-1 to TRBJ1-2, with 7 bases that match TRBD1. V shed 7 bases and J 10 bases; nucleotides not matched to a gene: 12. This CDR3 contains 12 residues. In germline, CDR1 is SQVTM, CDR2 ANQGSEA. This chain's CDR3 is CSARDSRLLYTF. For the CDR3, the DNA is TGCAGCGCTAGGGACAGCCGACTTCTCTACACCTTC.

As concerns this clonotype: This may stem from a read error, because a much larger clone lies one nucleotide away. The rearrangement joins TRBV7-9 to TRBJ2-7, with a possible D match to TRBD2 (6 bases). The germline CDR1 and CDR2 sequences are SEHNR and FQNEAQ (reference sequence). V lost 0 bases and J lost 6, with 18 bases in between. The CDR3 contains 16 residues. The CDR3 DNA reads TGTGCCAGCAGCTTAGCGATAACGGGAGAAGTTAGCGAGCAGTACTTC. Protein product: CASSLAITGEVSEQYF.

As regards this clonotype: Just one base apart from a much larger clone, this may be a read error. V gene TRBV4-3 combines with J gene TRBJ1-1; tentatively, D is TRBD1 (6 bases). V dropped 2 bases and J dropped 10 bases, with 23 bases sitting between them. Germline CDR1 is LGHNA and CDR2 is YSLEER. This CDR3 contains 16 residues. The CDR3 nucleotides are TGCGCCAGCAGCCAATCCTCGGGACACCCATACCAGGGAGCTTTCTTT. This encodes CASSQSSGHPYQGAFF.

Concerning this clonotype itself: A read error may produce the germline difference seen at one junction end. This rearrangement joins TRBV29-1 to TRBJ2-7; D gene ambiguous. The germline V gene encodes CDR1 SQVTM and CDR2 ANQGSEA. CDR3 length equals 11 residues. The chain's CDR3 is CSIDMGCPQYF. In DNA form, the CDR3 reads TGTAGCATTGATATGGGATGCCCCCAGTACTTC.

Concerning this clonotype: The junction and the germline gene differ at one end; a read error may be behind it. The J gene is TRBJ1-5, the V gene TRBV7-8, with TRBD1 matching over 7 bases. The CDR3 has 15 residues. Germline CDR1 SGHVS, CDR2 FQNEAQ. The CDR3 reads CASSGDSYSNQPQHF. The CDR3 DNA follows: TGTGCGAGCAGCGGGGACAGCTATAGCAATCAGCCCCAGCATTTT.

In the case of this clonotype: This could be a read error, since a much larger clone is one nucleotide away. V gene TRBV29-1 combines with J gene TRBJ2-5; TRBD2 might be the D (5 bases). The length of the CDR3 is 14 residues. Trimming removed 8 bases from V and 7 bases from J, with 23 bases in between. Germline values: CDR1 SQVTM, CDR2 ANQGSEA. The CDR3 protein is CSIVSASLEATQYF. Written as DNA, the CDR3 is TGCAGCATTGTCTCGGCTAGCTTAGAAGCGACCCAGTACTTC.

Concerning this clonotype: A read error may produce the germline difference seen at one junction end. CDR3 nucleotide sequence: TGCGCCAGCGGGGGGACAGCGTTGAGCATAGATACGCAGTATTTT. Its translation is CASGGTALSIDTQYF. The V and J genes are TRBV5-1 and TRBJ2-3, with a tentative D call TRBD1 (7 bases). CDR3 length equals 15 residues. CDR1 is SGHRS and CDR2 is YFSETQ in the germline V gene.